The sequence of this T cell receptor (beta chain) was determined in a study of regulatory T cells in long-lasting Graves disease. This clonotype was counted ten times or more. The CDR3 runs 17 residues. Germline V lookup: CDR1 MDHEN, CDR2 SYDVKM. The J segment lost 0 bases and the V segment lost 3 bases, leaving 7 bases of the junction unmatched. Construction of the TCR beta libraries employed iRepertoire HTBI primers in conjunction with Arm-PCR of CDR3 regions. TCRdb itself ran the multiplex PCR reads through MiXCR, one entry per CDR3 protein. The sample contains 430,000 or so distinct CDR3 sequences, roughly 21% of which appear only once. Time point of the sample: persistent/refractory GD, antithyroid drugs over 5 years with positive TRAb. Researchers made the TCR library from RNA that was extracted from PBMCs.

The rearrangement uses TRBV28 and TRBJ1-2; the match to TRBD1 covers 10 bases. The sample in question was peripheral blood mononuclear cells (PBMCs), obtained when the disease was refractory, from a patient treated with antithyroid drugs. This clonotype originated in a female donor with Graves disease. The CDR3 loop is CASSFPSDRGSNYGYTF. The DNA for the CDR3 is TGTGCCAGCAGTTTCCCCTCGGACAGGGGGTCTAACTATGGCTACACCTTC.